Below, 25 T cell receptor beta chains from the same sample are listed, as sequenced in a study of blood T cell repertoires in COVID-19. Measured with immunoSEQ multiplex PCR; TCRdb has only the in-frame clones, and not every one. This repertoire shows 150,000 to 200,000 clones, around 87% found once; its top ten account for about 6.6%. The sequenced sample was PBMCs or T cells enriched from blood (not recorded which). The receptors shown here come from a woman between 50 and 59 years old who had recovered from COVID-19.

V usage is TRBV19 and J usage is TRBJ1-1; D is ambiguous. V shed 7 bases and J shed 1 base, with 13 bases lying between them. The CDR3 covers 14 residues. CDR1 is LNHDA, CDR2 SQIVND, per germline (reference sequence). CDR3: CASKRQEGNTEAFF. For the CDR3, the DNA is TGTGCCAGTAAAAGGCAGGAGGGGAACACTGAAGCTTTCTTT.

V and J are TRBV19 and TRBJ2-1, with 9 bases that match TRBD2. The trim removed 5 bases at V and 11 bases at J, leaving 7 bases unmatched. The germline V gene encodes CDR1 LNHDA and CDR2 SQIVND (reference sequence). The CDR3 sequence is 13 residues long. The CDR3 DNA sequence: TGTGCCAGTAGTCCTCTTAGCGGGGGACAGCAGTTCTTC. Translating it yields CASSPLSGGQQFF.

The gene calls are TRBV9 and TRBJ1-2, with a possible D match to TRBD1 (6 bases). The CDR3 loop spans 14 amino acids. Germline CDR1 SGDLS, CDR2 YYNGEE. V was trimmed by 5 bases and J by 7 bases, leaving 18 bases between them. The CDR3 loop reads CASSRVGAPSGYTF. In DNA, the CDR3 is TGTGCCAGCAGTAGGGTGGGGGCGCCGTCTGGCTACACCTTC.

V and J are TRBV6-5 and TRBJ1-1; possible D gene TRBD1, 6 bases. This CDR3 is 13 amino acids long. The V gene lost 6 bases and the J gene lost 1 base, with 9 bases spanning the gap. Germline CDR1 MNHEY, CDR2 SVGAGI. The CDR3 protein is CASRVDRNTEAFF. CDR3 DNA: TGTGCCAGCAGGGTGGACAGGAACACTGAAGCTTTCTTT.

There are a few counts of this clone. The CDR3 DNA reads as TGTGCCACCAGTGGGTCGGCGGGGGCACACAATGAGCAGTTCTTC. Residues: CATSGSAGAHNEQFF. This sequence joins TRBV24-1 and TRBJ2-1; D is possibly TRBD2 (7 bases). CDR3 length: 15 residues. V was pared by 5 bases and J by 5 bases, with 15 bases between. In germline, CDR1 is KGHDR, CDR2 SFDVKD.

This rearrangement joins TRBV5-4 to TRBJ1-2, with 9 bases matching TRBD1. This CDR3 region has 15 residues. V shed 4 bases, J shed 6 bases, and the junction held 10 bases outside the gene matches. Germline V lookup: CDR1 SGHNT, CDR2 YYREEE (reference sequence). CDR3 protein: CASSGSGQGLNGYTF. The CDR3 region has the DNA TGTGCCAGCAGCGGTTCGGGACAGGGCTTGAATGGCTACACCTTC.

The chain combines TRBV6-5 with TRBJ2-7, with 9 bases aligning to TRBD2. The CDR3 has 15 amino acids. Trimming cost V 6 bases and J 6 bases; bases outside gene matches: 12. Germline V gene sequence: CDR1 MNHEY, CDR2 SVGAGI. Here the CDR3 reads CASRGSGLAFFEQYF. CDR3 nucleotide sequence: TGTGCCAGCAGGGGATCGGGACTAGCCTTCTTCGAGCAGTACTTC.

V and J are TRBV4-3 and TRBJ1-2, with D possibly being TRBD1 (5 bases). The CDR3 has 15 amino acids. V shed 0 bases and J shed 8 bases, with 16 bases lying between them. Germline assignment: CDR1 LGHNA and CDR2 YSLEER. The CDR3 spells CASSQESGPLGGYTF. CDR3 coding DNA: TGCGCCAGCAGCCAAGAGTCAGGGCCTCTTGGCGGCTACACCTTC.

The chain couples TRBV27 to TRBJ2-1, with 8 bases identical to TRBD2. The CDR3 totals 15 residues. V lost 5 bases to trimming and J lost 0 bases; unmatched junction nucleotides: 3. Germline CDR1 MNHEY, CDR2 SMNVEV (reference sequence). The CDR3 spells CASSLRGGSYNEQFF. CDR3 nucleotide sequence: TGTGCCAGCAGTCTCCGGGGGGGCTCCTACAATGAGCAGTTCTTC.

The chain carries TRBV11-2 and TRBJ1-2, with D possibly matching TRBD1 (5 bases). This CDR3 comprises 13 residues. Germline values: CDR1 SGHAT, CDR2 FQNNGV. V lost 4 bases and J 6 bases, leaving 12 bases between the germline ends. The CDR3 nucleotides read TGTGCCAGCAGCTCGATCCAGGGTGATGGCTACACCTTC. Translating it yields CASSSIQGDGYTF.

This clone was observed a few times. The rearrangement joins TRBV6-5 to TRBJ2-7; perhaps TRBD2 as D (5 bases). The germline V gene has CDR1 MNHEY and CDR2 SVGAGI. With 7 bases removed from V and 0 bases from J, the gap between germline ends came to 13 bases. CDR3 length: 14 amino acids. The CDR3 region has the DNA TGTGCCAGCAACAACGGACTGTTCTCCTACGAGCAGTACTTC. Its protein product is CASNNGLFSYEQYF.

V usage is TRBV30 and J usage is TRBJ2-1; TRBD2 matches at 7 bases. V lost 4 bases to trimming and J lost 0 bases; unmatched junction nucleotides: 3. This CDR3 has 14 residues. Germline V CDR1 and CDR2: GTSNPN, SVGIG (reference sequence). CDR3 in amino acids: CAWTSGGSYNEQFF. In DNA form, the CDR3 reads TGTGCCTGGACTTCGGGGGGCTCCTACAATGAGCAGTTCTTC.

The chain employs TRBV29-1 and TRBJ2-7, with D perhaps matching TRBD1 (6 bases). The length of the CDR3 is 11 residues. Germline V lookup: CDR1 SQVTM, CDR2 ANQGSEA. Trimming pared 7 bases from V and 2 bases from J, leaving 9 bases between. This chain's CDR3 is CSAGQTYEQYF. CDR3 DNA: TGCAGCGCAGGACAGACCTACGAGCAGTACTTC.

The chain carries TRBV21-1 and TRBJ2-5; TRBD2 is the table's D call and was not checked against the DNA. TRBV21-1 is listed as a pseudogene. The CDR3 is 16 amino acids. The DNA of the CDR3 is TGTGCCAGCAGCAAAGCATTCCGGGGGTGTGAAGAGACCCAGTACTTC. It is translated as CASSKAFRGCEETQYF.

This clone was recorded only once. The gene calls are TRBV2 and TRBJ2-7; D is unresolved. Trimming pared 4 bases from V and 6 bases from J, leaving 7 bases between. Looked up from germline, CDR1 is SNHLY and CDR2 is FYNNEI. This CDR3 has 11 residues. The CDR3 DNA follows: TGTGCCAGCAGTGCACAAACCGAGCAGTACTTC. It codes for CASSAQTEQYF.

The chain uses TRBV27 and TRBJ2-2, with 7 bases aligning to TRBD2. From germline, CDR1 is MNHEY and CDR2 SMNVEV (reference sequence). V was clipped by 5 bases and J by 5 bases; unmatched bases: 11. This CDR3 has 16 residues. The CDR3 sequence: CASSPTRLAGTGELFF. The CDR3 bases are TGTGCCAGCAGTCCCACCCGACTAGCAGGTACCGGGGAGCTGTTTTTT.

The CDR3 DNA reads as TGCGCCAGCAGTTATACCGGGACAGGCAGTGAAAAACTGTTTTTT. It specifies CASSYTGTGSEKLFF. The rearrangement uses TRBV5-1 and TRBJ1-4; 8 bases agree with TRBD1. V shed 5 bases, J shed 7 bases, and the junction held 10 bases outside the gene matches. Germline CDR1 reads SGHRS; CDR2 reads YFSETQ. There are 15 residues in the CDR3.

The chain has TRBV18 and TRBJ1-4; 9 nucleotides line up with TRBD1. Germline-derived CDR1 and CDR2 are KGHSH and LQKENI. With V trimmed by 3 bases and J by 7 bases, 3 bases remained unmatched. CDR3 length: 14 amino acids. CDR3 residues: CASSPSGQGEKLFF. The CDR3 DNA follows: TGTGCCAGCTCACCCTCGGGACAGGGTGAAAAACTGTTTTTT.

This chain uses TRBV5-6 with TRBJ1-5, with 7 positions matching TRBD1. The CDR3 loop spans 17 amino acids. Germline CDR1 is SGHDT and CDR2 is YYEEEE. V lost 3 bases, J lost 6 bases, and 15 bases stayed unmatched. The CDR3 reads CASSSQPPGGRSQPQHF. In DNA, the CDR3 is TGTGCCAGCAGCTCCCAACCCCCAGGGGGAAGGAGTCAGCCCCAGCATTTT.

The rearrangement uses TRBV7-2 and TRBJ1-1; D call uncertain. The CDR3 extends over 15 amino acids. From germline, CDR1 is SGHTA and CDR2 FQGNSA. V dropped 2 bases and J dropped 3 bases, with 13 bases sitting between them. DNA for the CDR3: TGTGCCAGCAGCTTATATTCGCGGGCTGACACTGAAGCTTTCTTT. It codes for CASSLYSRADTEAFF.

The rearrangement uses TRBV7-4 and TRBJ2-4; 12 bases agree with TRBD1. V trimming: 5 bases; J trimming: 9 bases; junction bases outside the gene matches: 8. Germline CDR1 is SGHVT and CDR2 is SQSDAQ. CDR3 length: 15 amino acids. The CDR3, as DNA: TGTGCCAGCAGCCAGGGGGACAGGGGGCTCTGCATTCAGTACTTC. This sequence encodes CASSQGDRGLCIQYF.

The genes are TRBV12-5 and TRBJ1-3; perhaps TRBD1 as D (5 bases). V was shortened by 7 bases and J by 4 bases, with 14 bases between the two germline ends. The CDR3 runs 14 residues. Germline CDR1 and CDR2: LGHNT and FRNRAP. CDR3 residues: CASAQGRLGNTIYF. The CDR3 DNA reads TGTGCTAGTGCCCAGGGCAGACTGGGAAACACCATATATTTT.

The rearrangement joins TRBV30 to TRBJ1-2, with D possibly TRBD1 on 6 matching bases. This CDR3 has 14 amino acids. V was shortened by 3 bases and J by 5 bases, with 16 bases between the two germline ends. The V gene's germline CDR1 is GTSNPN and CDR2 SVGIG (reference sequence). The CDR3: CAWRPQGFLYGYTF. The CDR3 bases are TGTGCCTGGAGGCCACAGGGTTTTCTTTATGGCTACACCTTC.

J is TRBJ1-2 and V is TRBV3-1 (or the pseudogene TRBV3-2), with D perhaps matching TRBD1 (5 bases). V lost 4 bases and J lost 7, with 22 bases in between. Per germline, CDR1 LGHDT and CDR2 YNNKEL (reference sequence). This CDR3 is built from 16 residues. The CDR3 bases are TGTGCCAGCAGCCCCCGACAGACCAGTCGTAGTCGTGGCTACACCTTC. Translating it yields CASSPRQTSRSRGYTF.

The chain couples TRBV6-8 to TRBJ2-1; 10 positions agree with TRBD2. Germline CDR1 MNHGY, CDR2 SAAAGT. V shed 5 bases and J 7 bases; nucleotides not matched to a gene: 8. This CDR3 is built from 15 residues. In DNA, the CDR3 is TGTGCCAGCAGTGGCCTAGCGGGGGACGGGAATGAGCAGTTCTTC. It is translated as CASSGLAGDGNEQFF.